This TCR beta chain derives from a study of cytomegalovirus exposure and HLA in healthy donors (dated by TCRdb to about 2017). General notes on the study: According to an earlier analysis of several hundred of the donors, about 179 million T cells yielded 100 million or so unique TCR beta sequences and 276 Gb of sequence data. The study combined high-throughput TCR immunosequencing, statistical association of individual TCRs with disease status, and machine learning to predict cytomegalovirus infection status. The number of typed donors differed by locus: about 620-640 for A, B, C, DRB1 and DQB1; 500 to 550 for DQA1; around 580 for DPA1; and some 450 for DPB1. The T cell repertoires of several hundred subjects were profiled by immunosequencing and related to cytomegalovirus serostatus. A later analysis re-analyzed previously published TCR beta repertoires from about 600 donors and added high-resolution HLA genotyping to study TCR occurrence patterns. Donor age, sex, ethnicity and CMV serostatus were compiled alongside the repertoire data. Genome-wide SNP genotypes for about 55% of the 666 donors were used in a later genetic analysis, which treated that subset as a discovery cohort. All discovery cohort repertoires had been generated using a single sequencing platform. Among 350 to 400 genotyped donors of the cohort, an average of approximately 230,000 unique TCR beta nucleotide sequences were sequenced per donor, about a sixth of them non-productive. Of the roughly 390 genotyped donors, 81% were placed in the genetic ancestry cluster associated with self-reported Caucasian donors. Besides the first cohort of some 670 subjects, a separate validation cohort made up of roughly 130 different subjects was used. The study was designed to test whether signatures of past pathogen exposure could be identified by cataloging public T cell receptors. About 320 gigabases of sequencing data and approximately 93 million unique TCR sequences were included in an early release covering over 600 HLA-typed donors. To decide whether each TCR beta V gene segment behaved as functional or pseudogenic, an earlier analysis of some 580 of the donors relied on high-throughput TCR beta sequencing. Several DR-DQ haplotypes were treated as single units for association and clustering because of strong linkage in the cohort. HLA typing included class I and class II loci at four-digit resolution. In the later analysis, no new phenotypic data were used to find candidate immune exposures; instead, reliance was placed on TCR beta sequences and their occurrence across donors. On the study overall, not on this receptor specifically: An earlier analysis of approximately 500 of the donors showed that most TCR beta V segments appeared in productive rearrangements either about 90% or about 30% of the time, which broadly matched IMGT annotations. Because HLA typing was missing for some donors at each locus, association tests included only the typed subset. For the cohort, immune exposure information was limited to CMV serostatus. A group of highly shared sequence variants was considered likely to be a technical artifact of the sequencing pipeline. In this cohort, only TCR beta chains were sequenced, and detectable features were limited by the absence of alpha or paired-chain data. The study listed 150 to 200 TCR beta chains as associated with cytomegalovirus. Because the 87-base-pair reads could not distinguish some IMGT-functional V segments, including TRBV6-2 and TRBV6-3, those segments were excluded. A later analysis found that most CMV-associated TCR beta chains appeared HLA-restricted, with HLA associations seemingly driven largely by CMV exposure. Assigning TCR associations to individual alleles was difficult when HLA alleles, especially DR and DQ, strongly co-occurred. A later genetic analysis reported fewer N-insertions in productive TCRs among donors in an Asian-associated ancestry cluster than the roughly 670-donor mean. Most TCR sequences were observed very rarely across donors, whereas some public TCRs were present in many individuals. According to a later analysis, parvovirus B19, influenza, CMV and Epstein-Barr virus appeared linked to several top co-occurrence clusters. Linkage disequilibrium might explain the correlated functional status among segregating V segments, but an unknown experimental factor could not be ruled out. An association between a missense DCLRE1C variant and V-gene and J-gene trimming of TCR beta chains was found in a later genetic analysis and replicated in an independent cohort. The authors suggested that the approach could potentially be generalized to other disease states and immunological phenotypes. The classifier was reported to diagnose cytomegalovirus status with high specificity and sensitivity in both the original cohort and the validation cohort. Specific HLA alleles were associated with roughly 17,000 TCR beta sequences at a false discovery rate of 0.05 in a later analysis. In a later analysis, TCR association rates were found to vary across HLA loci, with the most associated TCRs seen for DRB1 alleles and the fewest for HLA-C alleles. About 17 rarely observed V segments, including chromosome 9 orphons, were excluded from the earlier analysis of approximately 500 of the donors because counts were too low. Sequencing depth was assumed to be roughly uniform across donors in the presence/absence analyses, though that assumption may not hold. In vitro tests confirmed that three of the cytomegalovirus-associated TCR beta chains recognize cytomegalovirus antigens. A further reported finding was that TCR beta sequences accurately predicted the HLA-A and HLA-B alleles for most subjects in the first cohort. Compared with equally common non-associated chains, HLA-associated TCR beta chains in a later analysis were more clonally expanded and had lower generation probabilities.

The cohort was made up of several hundred healthy bone marrow donors. All cohort members were sampled while nominally healthy, although unrecorded immune exposures were likely present. The donor tested CMV seropositive, placing the donor among the 310 or so seropositive members of the cohort. Each donor provided a peripheral blood sample, and peripheral blood mononuclear cells were used for TCR beta sequencing. The Qiagen DNeasy Blood Extraction Kit was used to extract genomic DNA from the blood cell samples. Per the germline V gene, MRHNA is the CDR1 and SNTAGT is the CDR2. Trimming at the junction amounts to 0 bases on V and 10 bases on J, and the germline ends lie 10 bases apart. The CDR3 holds 13 amino acids from the cysteine to the phenylalanine. Just the 39-base CDR3 DNA is kept, in frame starting at base 1. This clone was counted a few times. What this receptor recognizes is not known. Qualities for individual bases were not recorded, and no much larger clone is one base off.

To prepare the library, the immunoSEQ multiplex PCR assay was applied. A mixture of 60 forward primers for TCR Vbeta segments and 13 reverse primers for TCR Jbeta segments was used in the multiplex PCR. A multiplex PCR assay on genomic DNA amplified the CDR3 region of rearranged TCR beta genes. The amplified TCR beta libraries were sequenced on the Illumina HiSeq System as 87-base-pair reads. Concerning the study's data processing: A later analysis counted about 80 million unique TCR beta chains across the 550 to 700 repertoires, and 10 million to 11 million of these chains were shared by at least two donors. A nearest-neighbor algorithm error-corrected the raw reads and collapsed the reads into unique sequences, merging closely related sequences to remove PCR and sequencing errors. To assign V, D and J gene segments, CDR3 sequences were aligned to IMGT reference sequences. For a sequence to be retained, a match of at least six nucleotides to both a V gene segment and a J gene segment was required. Rearrangements were called productive when the CDR3 lacked stop codons and stayed in frame with V and J; all others were non-productive. CDR3 was defined by IMGT convention, running from the second conserved V-encoded cysteine to the conserved J-encoded phenylalanine. Sequences without an unambiguous match to a single V gene segment were excluded from the earlier analysis of approximately 560 of the donors. In an earlier analysis of approximately 590 of the donors, V segments were called functional above 56.7% productive rearrangements and were called segregating when the between-donor standard deviation exceeded 5%. A statistical classification framework was built to diagnose cytomegalovirus status from the catalog of TCR beta chain sequences. V and J gene assignment, in a later analysis, came from comparing TCR nucleotide sequences with IMGT/GENE-DB human TR gene sequences. A later analysis assigned CDR3 sequences and most-parsimonious VDJ recombination scenarios with the TCRdist pipeline. A later analysis defined each TCR beta chain by its CDR3 amino acid sequence plus V-gene family, and excluded reads lacking a unique V-gene family. To address suspected cross-contamination and a sequencing artifact, a later analysis removed over 500 highly shared, low-generation-probability nucleotide sequences. In a later analysis, a clonal expansion index was calculated for each public chain from normalized within-repertoire ranks of inferred template counts. In a later analysis, generation probabilities were computed with a VDJ recombination model fitted to out-of-frame rearrangements, and the resulting probabilities were checked against IGoR. Hypergeometric tests were used in a later analysis to score TCR-TCR, TCR-HLA and TCR-CMV co-occurrence, with a repertoire-size bias correction applied to the TCR pairs. False discovery rates were estimated in a later analysis by permuting HLA or CMV assignments 20 times. In a later analysis, co-occurring TCRs were grouped with DBSCAN, and TCRdist sequence similarity was added when clustering was performed within HLA-allele-positive subsets. Repertoires with fewer than 30,000 or more than 120,000 public chains, plus five repertoires with anomalous nucleotide sharing, were excluded from co-occurrence clustering. TCRdb holds this immuneACCESS table with in-frame rearrangements only. Some clones are missing; in checked studies, unresolved V genes explain under half, and the rest has no known cause. V, J and clone size were drawn from that table, and D and trimming were deduced from the DNA. The sample includes tens of thousands of clones, with roughly 80% observed a single time. The ten largest account for roughly 6.2% of the sample.

The sample was PBMCs. The chain was built from TRBV6-4 and TRBJ2-1; the D gene is not confidently resolved. This clonotype was obtained from a woman between 50 and 59 years old in good health and CMV-seropositive. The CDR3 reads as follows: CASSDSERKEQFF. At the DNA level, the sequence is TGTGCCAGCAGTGACTCGGAGAGGAAAGAGCAGTTCTTC.